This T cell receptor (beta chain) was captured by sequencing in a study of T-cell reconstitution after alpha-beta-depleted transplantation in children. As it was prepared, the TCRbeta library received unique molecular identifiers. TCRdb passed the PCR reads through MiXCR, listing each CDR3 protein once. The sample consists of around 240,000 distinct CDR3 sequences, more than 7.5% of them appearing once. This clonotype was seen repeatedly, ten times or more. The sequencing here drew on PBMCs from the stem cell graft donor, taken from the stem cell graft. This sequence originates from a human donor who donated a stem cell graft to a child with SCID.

CDR3 bases: TGCAGTGCTAGAGTCCCATCGGCGCTAGGGGACTCCTATAATTCACCCCTCCACTTT. It encodes CSARVPSALGDSYNSPLHF. The chain has TRBV20-1 and TRBJ1-6; perhaps TRBD1 as D (5 bases). The CDR3 contains 19 residues. V lost 1 base and J 0 bases, leaving 19 bases between the germline ends. Germline values: CDR1 DFQATT, CDR2 SNEGSKA (reference sequence).